This T cell receptor beta chain was identified in a study of OX40 agonist ivuxolimab in advanced cancers. Study summary: Ivuxolimab doses were 0.01, 0.1, 0.3, 1.5, 3 or 10 mg/kg every 2 weeks. Patients treated during dose escalation were battling hepatocellular carcinoma, melanoma, renal cell or head and neck cancer. Three patients got partial responses; one had hepatocellular carcinoma and two had cutaneous melanoma.

Comments on this clone: No antigen is known for it.

Study observations and caveats: Researchers did not determine the expanded peripheral T cells' antigen specificity.

After removal of 0 bases from V and 7 bases from J, the junction contained 0 bases not matched to a gene. CDR1 and CDR2 from the germline V gene are MNHEY and SVGAGI. The CDR3 consists of 12 residues. TCRdb keeps only in-frame clones here, not all; method: immunoSEQ multiplex PCR. The table records fewer than 70,000 clones, more than 70% of them present only once. The receptor was derived from an adult with an advanced solid tumor such as melanoma, head and neck, liver or kidney cancer. The material was CD4+ or CD8+ T cells sorted from blood, obtained in a trial of the OX40 agonist ivuxolimab. The chain combines TRBV6-5 with TRBJ2-7; 7 bases are a match to TRBD1. As DNA, the CDR3 is TGTGCCAGCAGTTACTCACAGGGGGAGCAGTACTTC. Its translation: CASSYSQGEQYF.